Listed below are T cell receptor beta chains from one sample, sequenced in a study of blood T cell repertoires in COVID-19. Measured with immunoSEQ multiplex PCR; TCRdb has only the in-frame clones, and not every one. Here the sample spans 400,000 to 500,000 clones, approximately 88% being singletons. What was sequenced was PBMCs or T cells enriched from blood (not recorded which). Receptors originate from a middle-aged woman who had recovered from COVID-19. The CDR3 runs from the conserved cysteine through the conserved F or W. D genes are given only for firm matches. Clone size is given for some rows only: seen once, a few or many times, or a class if the clone is expanded.

V,J,D,size,DNA,CDR3
TRBV7-7,TRBJ1-5,.,.,TGTGCTAGCAGCTTATGTAGTGGTGTAAGCAATCAGCCCCAGCATTTT,CASSLCSGVSNQPQHF
TRBV4-3,TRBJ2-5,TRBD2,.,TGCGCCAGCAGCCAGGGTCTGACTAGCGGTCAAGAGACCCAGTACTTC,CASSQGLTSGQETQYF
TRBV11-3,TRBJ1-2,TRBD1,once,TGTGCCAGCAGCTTTCAGGGGGTGCAAGGCTATGGCTACACCTTC,CASSFQGVQGYGYTF
TRBV19,TRBJ1-4,TRBD1,.,TGTGCCGCCAGCCGCAGGGGGCGAGAGGTTAATGAAAAACTGTTTTTT,CAASRRGREVNEKLFF
TRBV6-1,TRBJ2-7,.,.,TGTGCCAGCAGTGAACCAGGGTCTCCCTCCACCTACGAGCAGTACTTC,CASSEPGSPSTYEQYF
TRBV2,TRBJ2-1,.,.,TGTGCCAGCAGTGGGGGCGGGGTCAACAATGAGCAGTTCTTC,CASSGGGVNNEQFF
TRBV18,TRBJ1-1,TRBD1,.,TGTGCCAGCTCACCCGACAGGGGGGGCACTGAAGCTTTCTTT,CASSPDRGGTEAFF
TRBV5-8,TRBJ1-2,.,.,TGTGCCAGCAGCTTAACGACAGGTCCGAGGTATGGCTACACCTTC,CASSLTTGPRYGYTF
TRBV6-2/TRBV6-3,TRBJ2-7,.,.,TGTGCCAGCAGCCAGACGGGCTACGAGCAGTACTTC,CASSQTGYEQYF
TRBV2,TRBJ2-7,.,.,TGTGCCAGCAGTGTAAACGGTCCAATTTACGAGCAGTACTTC,CASSVNGPIYEQYF
TRBV9,TRBJ2-3,TRBD2,once,TGTGCCAGCAGCGGCCGACTAGCCAAAGGGGCAGATACGCAGTATTTT,CASSGRLAKGADTQYF
TRBV6-5,TRBJ1-1,.,.,TGTGCCAGCAGTCCAATCTGGCGGGGTAGCGCTGAAGCTTTCTTT,CASSPIWRGSAEAFF
TRBV3-1/TRBV3-2,TRBJ2-5,TRBD2,few,TGTGCCAGCAGCCTATCAGCGGGACTAGCGGATGGGGAGACCCAGTACTTC,CASSLSAGLADGETQYF
TRBV29-1,TRBJ2-1,.,.,TGCAGCACCACAGCTAACTCCTACAATGAGCAGTTCTTC,CSTTANSYNEQFF
TRBV10-3,TRBJ1-2,TRBD1,.,TGTGCCATCAGCCGCGGACAGGAAAGTGGCTACACCTTC,CAISRGQESGYTF
TRBV7-2,TRBJ2-2,TRBD1,.,TGTGCCAGCAGCTTGACAGGGGGTACGTCCGGGGAGCTGTTTTTT,CASSLTGGTSGELFF
TRBV25-1,TRBJ2-3,TRBD1,.,TGTGCCAGCAGTGAATCGAGGGGGCGAGGGAACACAGATACGCAGTATTTT,CASSESRGRGNTDTQYF
TRBV5-4,TRBJ1-1,.,.,TGTGCCAGCAGCCCCGATGACCGGGACACTGAAGCTTTCTTT,CASSPDDRDTEAFF
TRBV27,TRBJ2-1,.,.,TGTGCCAGCATCCTAGTGAGCGGATCCTACAATGAGCAGTTCTTC,CASILVSGSYNEQFF
TRBV19,TRBJ1-1,TRBD1,.,TGTGCCAGTAGTCCACAGACAAACGACAGGGCAGGTGAAGCTTTCTTT,CASSPQTNDRAGEAFF
TRBV5-4,TRBJ2-5,TRBD2,.,TGTGCCAGCAGCTTGGATAGCGGGAGATCGGAGACCCAGTACTTC,CASSLDSGRSETQYF
TRBV2,TRBJ1-3,.,.,TGTGCCAACCAGAACTCTGGAAACACCATATATTTT,CANQNSGNTIYF
TRBV5-1,TRBJ1-1,TRBD1,.,TGCGCCAGCAGCTCGCAAGGACAGGGGAACACTGAAGCTTTCTTT,CASSSQGQGNTEAFF
TRBV20-1,TRBJ2-7,.,.,TGCAGTGCTAGTTCACAAAACCACTACGAGCAGTACTTC,CSASSQNHYEQYF
TRBV10-3,TRBJ1-3,.,once,TGTGCCATCAGTGAGGGTGGAGTTGGAAACACCATATATTTT,CAISEGGVGNTIYF
TRBV9,TRBJ2-1,TRBD1,.,TGTGCCAGCAGCGTAGGGGCGGACAGGGCGTACAATGAGCAGTTCTTC,CASSVGADRAYNEQFF
TRBV4-3,TRBJ2-7,TRBD1,.,TGCGCCAGCAGCCTGGACAGGAATACCGAGCAGTACTTC,CASSLDRNTEQYF
TRBV30,TRBJ2-1,TRBD2,.,TGTGCCTGGAGCCAAAGGCCACCGGGACTAGCGGGAGGGGCCTTTAATGAGCAGTTCTTC,CAWSQRPPGLAGGAFNEQFF
TRBV24-1,TRBJ2-5,TRBD1,.,TGTGCCACCAGCGAAGGACAGGGGGCGCGGGAGACCCAGTACTTC,CATSEGQGARETQYF
TRBV12-5,TRBJ2-5,TRBD1,.,TGTGCTAGTGTTACCGGGGACAGGCAACAAGAGACCCAGTACTTC,CASVTGDRQQETQYF
TRBV3-1/TRBV3-2,TRBJ1-1,.,.,TGTGCCAGCAGCCAAGTCGATTCGGGATTTGGAGCTTTCTTT,CASSQVDSGFGAFF
TRBV5-1,TRBJ1-1,.,.,TGCGCCAGCAGTTCGACGGACGGGGGGAACACTGAAGCTTTCTTT,CASSSTDGGNTEAFF
TRBV15,TRBJ2-1,.,.,TGTGCCACCAGCAGAGGGCAGGGTTTCAATGAGCAGTTCTTC,CATSRGQGFNEQFF
TRBV4-2,TRBJ2-5,.,once,TGTGCCAGCAGCCAAGATAAGGCCCCCGGGGAGACCCAGTACTTC,CASSQDKAPGETQYF
TRBV3-1/TRBV3-2,TRBJ2-2,.,.,TGTGCCAGCAGCCCCACTGCCACCGGGGAGCTGTTTTTT,CASSPTATGELFF
TRBV5-1,TRBJ2-7,.,.,TGCGCCAGCAGCTGGGGGCGAGGAGCGGCAAACTACGAGCAGTACTTC,CASSWGRGAANYEQYF
TRBV5-1,TRBJ1-5,TRBD1,.,TGCGCCAGCAGCCCCACCGGGACAGGACGGGCTCAGCCCCAGCATTTT,CASSPTGTGRAQPQHF
TRBV25-1,TRBJ2-3,.,.,TGTGCCAGCAGTGGCCCAGTGGCGGCTCGAAGCACAGATACGCAGTATTTT,CASSGPVAARSTDTQYF
TRBV4-3,TRBJ1-2,.,few,TGCGCCAGCAGCCAAGATAGGGTTTCTGGGGGCGGGGGGGCCCAGGATGGCTACACCTTC,CASSQDRVSGGGGAQDGYTF
TRBV4-2,TRBJ2-7,.,.,TGTGCCAGCAGCCAAGCTTTAGCCATCTACGAGCAGTACTTC,CASSQALAIYEQYF
TRBV7-2,TRBJ2-7,TRBD2,.,TGTGCCAGCAGCTTAGGGGTGACTAGCGGCTACGAGCAGTACTTC,CASSLGVTSGYEQYF
TRBV7-9,TRBJ1-3,.,few,TGTGCCAGCAGCTCAACAACAGGGCCGAGGGGAAACACCATATATTTT,CASSSTTGPRGNTIYF
TRBV7-6,TRBJ1-6,.,.,TGTGCCAGCAAGACAGCCCATAATTCACCCCTCCACTTT,CASKTAHNSPLHF
TRBV3-1/TRBV3-2,TRBJ2-2,TRBD2,.,TGTGCCAGCAGCCTGGTAGCGGGAGAGTCCACCGGGGAGCTGTTTTTT,CASSLVAGESTGELFF
TRBV12-3/TRBV12-4,TRBJ2-2,.,.,TGTGCCAGCAGTCTATGGACAGCCGGGGAGCTGTTTTTT,CASSLWTAGELFF
TRBV7-2,TRBJ2-3,.,.,TGTGCCAGCAGCCGCAAACAGGGTCCAGATACGCAGTATTTT,CASSRKQGPDTQYF
TRBV10-2,TRBJ2-1,.,.,TGCGCCAGTAGCGCCCGGGTACCCTACAATGAGCAGTTCTTC,CASSARVPYNEQFF
TRBV18,TRBJ1-1,.,few,TGTGCCAGCTCACCACAATGGGGCGTGGTTGAAGCTTTCTTT,CASSPQWGVVEAFF
TRBV18,TRBJ2-3,TRBD1,few,TGTGCCAGCTCACGGGGACAGGGTGGATCAGATACGCAGTATTTT,CASSRGQGGSDTQYF
TRBV7-2,TRBJ2-5,TRBD2,.,TGTGCCAGCAGCTTAGCACCTGGACTAGCGCAAGAGACCCAGTACTTC,CASSLAPGLAQETQYF
TRBV12-1,TRBJ2-1,.,.,TGTGCCAGCAGCTTTCCTAGCGGGAGAGCTAAGTACAATGAGCAGTTCTTC,CASSFPSGRAKYNEQFF
TRBV7-9,TRBJ2-3,.,.,TGTGCCAGCGGATCCGGGTTGGATACGCAGTATTTT,CASGSGLDTQYF
TRBV29-1,TRBJ2-5,.,.,TGCAGCGTACGAGAGGGTATTCTCAACGGAGAGACCCAGTACTTC,CSVREGILNGETQYF
TRBV5-4,TRBJ2-2,TRBD2,.,TGTGCCAGCAGCACAGGACTAGCGTATAACACCGGGGAGCTGTTTTTT,CASSTGLAYNTGELFF